This TCR beta chain was profiled in a study of identical twins. Germline V gives CDR1 DFQATT, CDR2 SNEGSKA (reference sequence). The CDR3 spans 15 residues. V was clipped by 0 bases and J by 0 bases; unmatched bases: 5. TCRdb re-called the 5' RACE reads with MiXCR, one entry per CDR3 protein. The table includes 500,000 or so distinct CDR3 sequences, 14% detected once. The same specimen was also included in a second study, on yellow fever vaccine responses in identical twins.

The rearrangement uses TRBV20-1 and TRBJ2-7, with TRBD2 matching over 7 bases. This TCR derives from a woman aged 18-30 years in good health. Sequencing input: CD4+ T cells sorted from blood. The DNA of the CDR3 is TGCAGTGCTAGAGATAGGGCTAGCGGCTCCTACGAGCAGTACTTC. Its protein product is CSARDRASGSYEQYF.